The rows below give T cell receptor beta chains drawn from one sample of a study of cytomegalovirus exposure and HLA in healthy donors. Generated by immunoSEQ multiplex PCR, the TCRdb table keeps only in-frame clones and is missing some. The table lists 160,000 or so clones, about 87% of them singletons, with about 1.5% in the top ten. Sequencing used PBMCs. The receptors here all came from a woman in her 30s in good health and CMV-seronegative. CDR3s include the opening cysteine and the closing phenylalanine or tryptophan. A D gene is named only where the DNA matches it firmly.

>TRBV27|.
CASSLSSVGGELFF
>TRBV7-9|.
CASSLEGFNYGYTF
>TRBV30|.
CAWSVDSSGNTIYF
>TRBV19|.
CASSISGASYNEQFF
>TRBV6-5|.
CASRNRVGEQFF
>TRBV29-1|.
CSVADPMGYYGYTF
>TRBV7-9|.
CASSSQGSYGYTF
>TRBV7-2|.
CASTTDTGELFF
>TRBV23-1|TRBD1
CASSPQGERNEAFF
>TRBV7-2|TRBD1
CASSLTQGAGGEAFF
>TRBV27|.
CASSLFGALNTEAFF
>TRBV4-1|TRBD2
CASSRQTSGGAREQFF
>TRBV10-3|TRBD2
CATDERGSSYEQYF
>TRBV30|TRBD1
CAWSVQGANGYTF
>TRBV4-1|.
CASSPGGYTEAFF
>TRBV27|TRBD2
CASRFSGGAGLEQYF
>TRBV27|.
CASSLGAGSTEAFF
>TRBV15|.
CATSRQGYEKLFF
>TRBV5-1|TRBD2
CASSTGTSGDDEQYF
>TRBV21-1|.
CAITVRDTDATNEKLFF
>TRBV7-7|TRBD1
CASSLRDRNSGANVLTF
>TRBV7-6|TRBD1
CASSPGTGERSPLHF
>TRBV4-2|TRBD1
CASSQYHRGQTDSPLHF
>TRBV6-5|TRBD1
CASSKGDRGSETQYF
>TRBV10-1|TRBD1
CASRLTGEMTNTEAFF
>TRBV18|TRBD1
CASSPPSQGASEQYF
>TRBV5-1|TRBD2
CASSLARGSSGGTDTDTQYF
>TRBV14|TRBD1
CASSQDRGLGPLHF
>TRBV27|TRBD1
CASKPWTGENTEAFF
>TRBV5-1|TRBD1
CASSLETGGFFGYTF
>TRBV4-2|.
CASSQDGGRIDGYTF
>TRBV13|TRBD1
CASSLGAGGHGYTF
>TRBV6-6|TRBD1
CASSYRDRAFVELFF
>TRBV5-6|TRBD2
CASSLKRGSDTGELFF
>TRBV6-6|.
CASTFRTAVYGYTF
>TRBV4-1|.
CASSEGGLSVATDTQYF
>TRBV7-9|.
CASSASGTTNTGELFF
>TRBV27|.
CASSTDSRTNQPQHF
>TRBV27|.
CASSSRPQGMWNQPQHF
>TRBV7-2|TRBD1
CASSRDRGFGNTIYF
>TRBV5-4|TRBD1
CASSRIGTDTDTQYF
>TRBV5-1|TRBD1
CASSLDTGASRNTIYF
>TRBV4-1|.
CASSQDRRTEYLGGYTF
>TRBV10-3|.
CAISESTGRGSNTIYF
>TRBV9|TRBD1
CASSRDRGPYSPLHF
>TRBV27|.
CASSPTRGTLGTGELFF
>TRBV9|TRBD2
CASSVVPSGAPYNEQFF
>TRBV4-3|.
CASSQDSPNEQFF